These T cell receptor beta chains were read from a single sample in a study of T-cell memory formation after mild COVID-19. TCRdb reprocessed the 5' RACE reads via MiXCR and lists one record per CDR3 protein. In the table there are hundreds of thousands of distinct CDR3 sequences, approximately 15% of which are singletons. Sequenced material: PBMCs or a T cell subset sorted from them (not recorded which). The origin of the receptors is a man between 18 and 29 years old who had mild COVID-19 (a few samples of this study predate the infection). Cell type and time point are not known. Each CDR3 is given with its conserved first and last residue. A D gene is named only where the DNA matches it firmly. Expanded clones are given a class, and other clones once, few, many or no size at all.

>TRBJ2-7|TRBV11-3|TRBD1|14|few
TGTGCCAGCAGCTTATCAGGGGGTGACTACGAGCAGTACTTC
CASSLSGGDYEQYF
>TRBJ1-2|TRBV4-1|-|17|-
TGCGCCAGCAGCCGCAACGGCGACAGCCAAGAGTTCTATGGCTACACCTTC
CASSRNGDSQEFYGYTF
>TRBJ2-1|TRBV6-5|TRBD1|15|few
TGTGCCAGCAGTTTGACGGGACAGGGCCTCAATGAGCAGTTCTTC
CASSLTGQGLNEQFF
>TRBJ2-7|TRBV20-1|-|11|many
TGCAGTGCTTTCCTTGTGGGGGAGCAGTACTTC
CSAFLVGEQYF
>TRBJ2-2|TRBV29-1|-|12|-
TGCAGCGTTGTCACAGAGGGCGGGGAGCTGTTTTTT
CSVVTEGGELFF
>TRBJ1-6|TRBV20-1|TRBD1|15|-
TGCAGTGCAGACGACAGGGCGTTTATAAACTCACCCCTCCACTTT
CSADDRAFINSPLHF
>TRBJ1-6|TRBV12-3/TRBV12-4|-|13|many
TGTGCCAGCAGACTTGGAAGTGCCGGGCCTCACCACTTT
CASRLGSAGPHHF
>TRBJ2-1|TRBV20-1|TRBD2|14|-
TGCAGTGCCCCCCCCAGCGGGGGGGCCAATGAGCAGTTCTTC
CSAPPSGGANEQFF
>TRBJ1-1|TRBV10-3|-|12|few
TGTGCCATCAGTGAGATGGGCGGAGAAGCTTTCTTT
CAISEMGGEAFF
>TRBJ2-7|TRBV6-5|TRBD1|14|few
TGTGCCAGCAGCCGGACAGGGACCTCGGAGGAGCAGTACTTC
CASSRTGTSEEQYF
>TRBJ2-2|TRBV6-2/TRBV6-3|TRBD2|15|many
TGTGCCAGCAGTTGGCTAGCGGGCCGCACCGGGGAGCTGTTTTTT
CASSWLAGRTGELFF
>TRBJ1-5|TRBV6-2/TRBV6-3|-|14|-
TGTGCCAGCAGTTACCCACAGTGGGAGCAGCCCCAGCATTTT
CASSYPQWEQPQHF
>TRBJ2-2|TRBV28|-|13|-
TGTGCCAGCAGCCCAGGGTTCTCCGGGGAGCTGTTTTTT
CASSPGFSGELFF
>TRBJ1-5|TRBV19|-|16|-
TGTGCCAGTAGTTACCCCCTGCGGGGAAGCAATCAGCCCCAGCATTTT
CASSYPLRGSNQPQHF
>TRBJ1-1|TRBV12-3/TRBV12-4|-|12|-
TGTGCCAGCAGCCAGACCGACGCTGAAGCTTTCTTT
CASSQTDAEAFF
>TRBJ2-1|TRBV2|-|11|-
TGTGCCAGCAGTGCGGTGGATGAGCAGTTCTTC
CASSAVDEQFF
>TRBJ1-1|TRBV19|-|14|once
TGTGCCAGTAGTACCATAGGGAGGAACACTGAAGCTTTCTTT
CASSTIGRNTEAFF
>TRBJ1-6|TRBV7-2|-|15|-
TGTGCCAGCAGCCCCGGACGTCGCCGGAATTCACCCCTCCACTTT
CASSPGRRRNSPLHF
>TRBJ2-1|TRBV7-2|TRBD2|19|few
TGTGCCAGCAGCTTAGTGGGTGGTTACTCAGCTAGCGGGGTGGATGAGCAGTTCTTC
CASSLVGGYSASGVDEQFF
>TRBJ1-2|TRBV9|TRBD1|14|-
TGTGCCAGCAGCGTAGAGGGGACAGGCTATGGCTACACCTTC
CASSVEGTGYGYTF
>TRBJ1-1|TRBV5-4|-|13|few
TGTGCCAGCATTTCGATCGGGGACACTGAAGCTTTCTTT
CASISIGDTEAFF
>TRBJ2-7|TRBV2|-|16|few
TGTGCCAGCAGTGAAAGCCGGGGGAGTGGTTTCGCGGAGCAGTACTTC
CASSESRGSGFAEQYF
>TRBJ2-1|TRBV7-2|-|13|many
TGTGCCAGCAGCTCCCAGCCAGGGTATGAGCAGTTCTTC
CASSSQPGYEQFF
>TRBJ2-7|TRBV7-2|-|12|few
TGTGCCAGCAGTGGATCCGTCTACGAGCAGTACTTC
CASSGSVYEQYF
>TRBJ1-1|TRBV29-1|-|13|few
TGCAGCGTAGGGAGGAAAATGAACACTGAAGCTTTCTTT
CSVGRKMNTEAFF
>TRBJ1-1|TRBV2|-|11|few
TGTGCCAGCAGTGAGTGGACTGAAGCTTTCTTT
CASSEWTEAFF